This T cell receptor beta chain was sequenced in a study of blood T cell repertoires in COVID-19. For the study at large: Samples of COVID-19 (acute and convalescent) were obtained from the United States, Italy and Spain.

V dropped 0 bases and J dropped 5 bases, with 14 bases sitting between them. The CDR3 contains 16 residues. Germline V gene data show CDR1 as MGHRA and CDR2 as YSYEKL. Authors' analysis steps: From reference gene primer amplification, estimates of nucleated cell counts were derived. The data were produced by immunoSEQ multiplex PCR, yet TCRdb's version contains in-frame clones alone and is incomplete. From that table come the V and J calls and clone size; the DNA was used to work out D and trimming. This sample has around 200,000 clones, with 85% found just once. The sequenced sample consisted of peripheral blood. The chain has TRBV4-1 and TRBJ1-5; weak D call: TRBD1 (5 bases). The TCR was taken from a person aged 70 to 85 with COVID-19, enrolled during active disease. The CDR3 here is CASSQDLRGDHQPQHF. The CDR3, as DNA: TGCGCCAGCAGCCAAGATTTGCGGGGGGACCATCAGCCCCAGCATTTT.